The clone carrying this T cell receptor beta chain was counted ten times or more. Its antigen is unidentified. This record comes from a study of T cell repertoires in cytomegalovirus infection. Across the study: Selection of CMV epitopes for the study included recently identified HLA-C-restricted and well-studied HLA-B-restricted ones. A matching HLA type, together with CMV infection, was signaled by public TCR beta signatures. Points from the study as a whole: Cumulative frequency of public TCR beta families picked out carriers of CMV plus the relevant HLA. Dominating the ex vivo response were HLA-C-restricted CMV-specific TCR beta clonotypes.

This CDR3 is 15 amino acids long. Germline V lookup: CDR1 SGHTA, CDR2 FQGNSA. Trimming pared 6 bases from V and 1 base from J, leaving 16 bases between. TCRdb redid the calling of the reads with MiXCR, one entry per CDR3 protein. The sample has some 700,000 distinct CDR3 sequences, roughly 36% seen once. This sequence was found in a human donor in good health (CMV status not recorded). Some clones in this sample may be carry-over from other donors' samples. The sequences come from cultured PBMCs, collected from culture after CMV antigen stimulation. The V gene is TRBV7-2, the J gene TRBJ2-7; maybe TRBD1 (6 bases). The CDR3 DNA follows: TGTGCCAGCAGTAAAACCGGGACACCTTCCTACGAGCAGTACTTC. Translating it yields CASSKTGTPSYEQYF.